A selection of T cell receptor beta chains follows, all from one sample in a study of CD8 T cells in ankylosing spondylitis. From the 5' RACE reads, TCRdb called clonotypes with MiXCR, one entry per CDR3 protein. The table records roughly 180,000 distinct CDR3 sequences, roughly 10% of them present only once. The source material was blood, either unsorted or a sorted T cell fraction (not recorded which). These receptors were taken from a female donor with ankylosing spondylitis or in good health (not recorded which). Each CDR3 is given with its conserved first and last residue. The order of the fields is J gene, V gene, D gene, clone size, CDR3 protein, CDR3 DNA. D genes are given only for firm matches. Not every row has a clone size; where given, it reads once, few, many or a size class.

J: TRBJ1-1
V: TRBV7-9
D: NA
size: NA
CDR3: CASSSRVAEAFF
DNA: TGTGCCAGCAGCAGTAGGGTAGCCGAAGCTTTCTTT

J: TRBJ2-1
V: TRBV12-3/TRBV12-4
D: NA
size: many
CDR3: CASSLVGRTDEQFF
DNA: TGTGCCAGCAGTTTAGTGGGTCGGACCGATGAGCAGTTCTTC

J: TRBJ2-1
V: TRBV5-1
D: NA
size: NA
CDR3: CASSLRSSSYEQFF
DNA: TGCGCCAGCAGCTTAAGGTCTAGCTCCTACGAGCAGTTCTTC

J: TRBJ2-1
V: TRBV27
D: TRBD1
size: few
CDR3: CASSSGQGNYNEQFF
DNA: TGTGCCAGCAGTTCGGGACAGGGGAATTACAATGAGCAGTTCTTC

J: TRBJ1-1
V: TRBV7-2
D: NA
size: NA
CDR3: CASSLALLDTEAFF
DNA: TGTGCCAGCAGCTTAGCTCTGCTCGACACTGAAGCTTTCTTT

J: TRBJ1-1
V: TRBV10-3
D: NA
size: many
CDR3: CAISERTEAFF
DNA: TGTGCCATCAGTGAACGGACTGAAGCTTTCTTT

J: TRBJ2-3
V: TRBV12-3/TRBV12-4
D: TRBD2
size: NA
CDR3: CASSRRGFADWGAQYF
DNA: TGTGCCAGCAGTCGGCGGGGGTTTGCGGACTGGGGGGCGCAGTATTTT

J: TRBJ2-2
V: TRBV5-6
D: NA
size: many
CDR3: CASSYQGHLNTGELFF
DNA: TGTGCCAGCAGCTATCAGGGACACCTGAACACCGGGGAGCTGTTTTTT

J: TRBJ1-5
V: TRBV28
D: TRBD1
size: NA
CDR3: CASSSVGQGNQPQHF
DNA: TGTGCCAGCAGCTCAGTCGGACAGGGCAATCAGCCCCAGCATTTT

J: TRBJ2-1
V: TRBV19
D: NA
size: NA
CDR3: CASSMKKSSYNEQFF
DNA: TGTGCCAGTAGTATGAAGAAGAGCTCCTACAATGAGCAGTTCTTC

J: TRBJ1-5
V: TRBV5-6
D: TRBD1
size: NA
CDR3: CASSHYLGQGIYQPQHF
DNA: TGTGCCAGCAGCCATTACCTCGGACAGGGGATATATCAGCCCCAGCATTTT

J: TRBJ2-1
V: TRBV9
D: NA
size: NA
CDR3: CASSSRDEQFF
DNA: TGTGCCAGCAGCTCTCGGGATGAGCAGTTCTTC

J: TRBJ1-2
V: TRBV10-3
D: TRBD1
size: NA
CDR3: CATGTGTDGYTF
DNA: TGTGCCACCGGGACAGGGACGGATGGCTACACCTTC

J: TRBJ2-2
V: TRBV11-2
D: TRBD2
size: few
CDR3: CASSQRVRLAGDTGELFF
DNA: TGTGCCAGCAGCCAGCGGGTGAGGCTAGCGGGAGACACCGGGGAGCTGTTTTTT

J: TRBJ2-1
V: TRBV5-1
D: TRBD2
size: many
CDR3: CASSFWTSMGNEQFF
DNA: TGCGCCAGCAGCTTTTGGACTAGCATGGGCAATGAGCAGTTCTTC

J: TRBJ2-7
V: TRBV6-5
D: NA
size: many
CDR3: CASSYSRGSLSYEQYF
DNA: TGTGCCAGCAGTTACTCGAGGGGCAGCTTAAGCTACGAGCAGTACTTC

J: TRBJ2-7
V: TRBV7-2
D: TRBD2
size: many
CDR3: CASSLGSLAGEQYF
DNA: TGTGCCAGCAGCTTAGGTTCACTAGCGGGCGAGCAGTACTTC

J: TRBJ2-3
V: TRBV20-1
D: TRBD2
size: few
CDR3: CSADGLAPQVDTQYF
DNA: TGCAGTGCAGACGGACTAGCGCCTCAGGTAGATACGCAGTATTTT

J: TRBJ2-1
V: TRBV10-2
D: TRBD2
size: NA
CDR3: CASSAPSGPRRAYNEQFF
DNA: TGCGCCAGCAGTGCACCTAGCGGCCCTCGGAGGGCCTACAATGAGCAGTTCTTC

J: TRBJ2-7
V: TRBV6-5
D: NA
size: few
CDR3: CASSSGSFDEQYF
DNA: TGTGCCAGCAGTTCGGGGTCCTTTGACGAGCAGTACTTC

J: TRBJ2-1
V: TRBV9
D: NA
size: many
CDR3: CASSPSSYNEQFF
DNA: TGTGCCAGCAGCCCTAGCTCCTACAATGAGCAGTTCTTC

J: TRBJ1-6
V: TRBV20-1
D: TRBD1
size: many
CDR3: CSALDRAYNSPLHF
DNA: TGCAGTGCCTTGGACAGGGCCTATAATTCACCCCTCCACTTT

J: TRBJ1-6
V: TRBV5-1
D: NA
size: NA
CDR3: CASSPGDQDSPLHF
DNA: TGCGCCAGCAGCCCAGGGGATCAGGATTCACCCCTCCACTTT

J: TRBJ2-1
V: TRBV20-1
D: TRBD2
size: many
CDR3: CSARTSGFYNEQFF
DNA: TGCAGTGCTAGAACTAGCGGGTTCTACAATGAGCAGTTCTTC

J: TRBJ2-3
V: TRBV15
D: NA
size: few
CDR3: CATSRFPPGEGTDTQYF
DNA: TGTGCCACCAGCCGATTTCCACCCGGGGAAGGCACAGATACGCAGTATTTT

J: TRBJ2-2
V: TRBV18
D: TRBD2
size: few
CDR3: CASSPPGLAFGGELFF
DNA: TGTGCCAGCTCACCGCCGGGACTAGCGTTTGGCGGGGAGCTGTTTTTT

J: TRBJ2-2
V: TRBV4-3
D: NA
size: NA
CDR3: CASSQGGTAREELFF
DNA: TGCGCCAGCAGCCAAGGAGGAACGGCGCGTGAGGAGCTGTTTTTT

J: TRBJ2-7
V: TRBV29-1
D: NA
size: many
CDR3: CSVVDWQGDEQYF
DNA: TGCAGCGTTGTAGATTGGCAGGGTGACGAGCAGTACTTC

J: TRBJ1-2
V: TRBV27
D: TRBD1
size: NA
CDR3: CASSPHLRQGDYGYTF
DNA: TGTGCCAGCAGTCCCCATCTAAGACAGGGTGACTATGGCTACACCTTC

J: TRBJ1-4
V: TRBV4-3
D: NA
size: many
CDR3: CASSQGRGEKLFF
DNA: TGCGCCAGCAGCCAGGGACGAGGGGAAAAACTGTTTTTT

J: TRBJ2-5
V: TRBV24-1
D: NA
size: NA
CDR3: CATSDRDESETQYF
DNA: TGTGCCACCAGTGACCGGGACGAATCAGAGACCCAGTACTTC

J: TRBJ1-1
V: TRBV6-5
D: NA
size: many
CDR3: CATIWGTEAFF
DNA: TGTGCCACCATCTGGGGGACTGAAGCTTTCTTT

J: TRBJ1-5
V: TRBV12-3/TRBV12-4
D: TRBD1
size: many
CDR3: CASSLGLQGKPQHF
DNA: TGTGCCAGCAGTCTGGGGCTACAGGGGAAGCCCCAGCATTTT

J: TRBJ1-1
V: TRBV27
D: NA
size: many
CDR3: CASSLTPNTEAFF
DNA: TGTGCCAGCAGTTTAACACCGAACACTGAAGCTTTCTTT

J: TRBJ1-5
V: TRBV7-9
D: NA
size: NA
CDR3: CASGLDIDSNQPQHF
DNA: TGTGCCAGCGGGTTGGACATAGATAGCAATCAGCCCCAGCATTTT

J: TRBJ2-1
V: TRBV11-2
D: TRBD2
size: NA
CDR3: CASSLTMTSGSYEQFF
DNA: TGTGCCAGCAGCTTAACCATGACTAGCGGGAGCTATGAGCAGTTCTTC

J: TRBJ2-3
V: TRBV27
D: TRBD2
size: NA
CDR3: CASSLFPSGRDHLQYF
DNA: TGTGCCAGCAGTTTGTTCCCTAGCGGGAGGGACCACCTGCAGTATTTT

J: TRBJ1-6
V: TRBV30
D: TRBD1
size: NA
CDR3: CAWSFGTGGNSPLHF
DNA: TGTGCCTGGAGTTTTGGGACAGGGGGTAATTCACCCCTCCACTTT

J: TRBJ1-5
V: TRBV28
D: NA
size: NA
CDR3: CASTWGEYSNQPQHF
DNA: TGTGCCAGCACCTGGGGAGAATATAGCAATCAGCCCCAGCATTTT

J: TRBJ2-1
V: TRBV24-1
D: TRBD1
size: many
CDR3: CATSDRGRSYNEQFF
DNA: TGTGCCACCAGTGACAGGGGGCGTTCCTACAATGAGCAGTTCTTC

J: TRBJ2-7
V: TRBV20-1
D: NA
size: few
CDR3: CSARSYGRELGEQYF
DNA: TGCAGTGCTAGATCATACGGCCGGGAGCTTGGTGAGCAGTACTTC

J: TRBJ1-1
V: TRBV19
D: NA
size: NA
CDR3: CASSPAGTEAFF
DNA: TGTGCCAGTAGTCCCGCAGGGACTGAAGCTTTCTTT

J: TRBJ2-1
V: TRBV15
D: NA
size: NA
CDR3: CATSRARNEQFF
DNA: TGTGCCACCAGCAGAGCTAGGAATGAGCAGTTCTTC

J: TRBJ2-1
V: TRBV7-6
D: TRBD2
size: few
CDR3: CASSNGRVTTYNEQFF
DNA: TGTGCCAGCAGCAACGGGAGGGTTACGACTTACAATGAGCAGTTCTTC

J: TRBJ2-7
V: TRBV5-1
D: NA
size: NA
CDR3: CASSLDDPSSYEQYF
DNA: TGCGCCAGCAGCTTGGACGATCCCTCAAGCTACGAGCAGTACTTC

J: TRBJ2-2
V: TRBV9
D: NA
size: NA
CDR3: CASGLGNTGELFF
DNA: TGTGCCAGCGGTCTCGGCAACACCGGGGAGCTGTTTTTT

J: TRBJ2-7
V: TRBV4-3
D: TRBD2
size: few
CDR3: CASSPDLAGGPNSYEQYF
DNA: TGCGCCAGCAGCCCAGATCTAGCGGGAGGGCCGAATTCCTACGAGCAGTACTTC

J: TRBJ2-7
V: TRBV6-2/TRBV6-3
D: TRBD2
size: NA
CDR3: CASSSREAGGASYEQYF
DNA: TGTGCCAGCAGTTCCCGGGAAGCGGGAGGGGCCTCCTACGAGCAGTACTTC

J: TRBJ1-1
V: TRBV27
D: TRBD1
size: NA
CDR3: CASRDRVLNTEAFF
DNA: TGTGCCAGCAGGGACAGGGTCCTTAACACTGAAGCTTTCTTT